This T cell receptor beta chain comes out of a study of cytomegalovirus exposure and HLA in healthy donors. Unrecorded immune exposure was likely among donors, who were nominally healthy when sampled. Germline loops: CDR1 SGHRS, CDR2 YFSETQ. This CDR3 is built from 18 residues. Unmatched junction bases numbered 7, after V lost 3 bases and J lost 1 base. On this clone: What it binds is not known.

The primer mix had 60 Vbeta and 13 Jbeta primers. Assay used: immunoSEQ multiplex PCR; TCRdb lists only in-frame clones, some missing. The sample consists of about 110,000 clones, 77% of them appearing once. Study results and limitations: In a later analysis, productive TCRs from donors in an Asian-associated ancestry cluster reportedly carried fewer N-insertions than the cohort mean. Listed as cytomegalovirus-associated were 150 to 200 TCR beta chains.

The genes are TRBV5-1 and TRBJ2-6; 10 nucleotides agree with TRBD2. The TCR originated in a human donor in good health. Sequencing used PBMCs. CDR3 amino acids: CASSWGAGGPSGANVLTF. CDR3 sequence (DNA): TGCGCCAGCAGCTGGGGAGCGGGAGGGCCTTCTGGGGCCAACGTCCTGACTTTC.